These 28 T cell receptor beta chains came from one sample sequenced in a study of blood T cell repertoires in COVID-19 (dated by TCRdb to 2019 to 2021). The library relied on the immunoSEQ multiplex PCR assay. Drawn from immuneACCESS, this table holds only the in-frame rearrangements with V and J called that TCRdb kept. Clones are partly lost; checked studies trace under half to an unresolved V gene and leave the rest unexplained. The sample table records 60,000 to 70,000 clones; 88% of these occur just once. Of the sample, 43% falls within the top ten clones. Sample: peripheral blood. All receptors come from a woman aged 55-70 years with COVID-19, enrolled during active disease.

This chain uses TRBV5-4 with TRBJ1-6; D is ambiguous. Trimming left V 4 bases short and J 9 bases short, with 14 bases between. This CDR3 contains 14 residues. The V gene's germline CDR1 is SGHNT and CDR2 YYREEE (reference sequence). The DNA of the CDR3 is TGTGCCAGCAGCCGTTCCGGCGGGCGTTCACCCCTCCACTTT. Translating it yields CASSRSGGRSPLHF.

The chain recombines TRBV5-4 with TRBJ2-2; D possibly corresponds to TRBD2 (6 bases). The CDR3 totals 15 residues. V lost 5 bases, J lost 0 bases, and 11 bases lay in between. The germline CDR1 and CDR2 sequences are SGHNT and YYREEE (reference sequence). The chain's CDR3 is CASSRGGANTGELFF. Written as DNA, the CDR3 is TGTGCCAGCAGTCGTGGAGGGGCGAACACCGGGGAGCTGTTTTTT.

The chain recombines TRBV6-5 with TRBJ2-1; 10 bases match TRBD2. V dropped 4 bases and J dropped 0; count of bases not matched to a gene: 3. The CDR3 length is 16 residues. Per the germline V gene, CDR1 is MNHEY and CDR2 is SVGAGI. The CDR3 spells CASSSPSGSSYNEQFF. CDR3 bases: TGTGCCAGCAGTTCCCCTAGCGGGAGCTCCTACAATGAGCAGTTCTTC.

The chain recombines TRBV2 with TRBJ2-2, with TRBD1 identical over 10 bases. The V gene's germline CDR1 is SNHLY and CDR2 FYNNEI. The length of the CDR3 is 16 residues. V gave up 8 bases and J gave up 6 bases; unmatched junction bases: 12. For the CDR3, the DNA is TGTGCCAGCCTTAAAGCCGGGACAGGGGTTGCCGGGGAGCTGTTTTTT. This encodes CASLKAGTGVAGELFF.

The chain recombines TRBV27 with TRBJ2-6; a weak D match, TRBD1 (8 bases). Germline V gene sequence: CDR1 MNHEY, CDR2 SMNVEV (reference sequence). The CDR3 loop spans 17 amino acids. Between the trimmed V and J ends, which lost 6 bases and 0 bases, there was a span of 15 bases. CDR3: CASRGGTGLSGANVLTF. The CDR3 region has the DNA TGTGCCAGCAGGGGGGGGACAGGACTCTCTGGGGCCAACGTCCTGACTTTC. The full variable domain, its missing parts supplied by reference TRBV27 and TRBJ2-6, is EAQVTQNPRYLITVTGKKLTVTCSQNMNHEYMSWYRQDPGLGLRQIYYSMNVEVTDKGDVPEGYKVSRKEKRNFPLILESPSPNQTSLYFCASRGGTGLSGANVLTFGAGSRLTVL.

This chain connects TRBV5-4 to TRBJ2-1; maybe TRBD2 (6 bases). The CDR3 totals 14 residues. CDR1 and CDR2 from the germline V gene are SGHNT and YYREEE (reference sequence). Trimming removed 4 bases at V and 0 bases at J, with 8 bases between. The CDR3: CASSGTASYNEQFF. CDR3 DNA: TGTGCCAGCAGCGGGACTGCCTCCTACAATGAGCAGTTCTTC. The complete variable domain, with remaining parts taken from reference TRBV5-4 and TRBJ2-1, reads ETGVTQSPTHLIKTRGQQVTLRCSSQSGHNTVSWYQQALGQGPQFIFQYYREEENGRGNFPPRFSGLQFPNYSSELNVNALELDDSALYLCASSGTASYNEQFFGPGTRLTVL.

This clone was counted between two and nine times. The chain combines TRBV18 with TRBJ1-6, with D hard to call. Germline-derived CDR1 and CDR2 are KGHSH and LQKENI. This CDR3 is 16 amino acids long. With 5 bases removed from V and 7 bases from J, the gap between germline ends came to 18 bases. The CDR3 loop reads CASSTRTGSDNSPLHF. In DNA form, the CDR3 reads TGTGCCAGCTCAACTCGGACGGGGTCCGACAATTCACCCCTCCACTTT.

This chain uses TRBV5-1 with TRBJ1-1; maybe TRBD1 (5 bases). V lost 0 bases, J lost 1 base, and 7 bases lay in between. The germline CDR1 and CDR2 sequences are SGHRS and YFSETQ. This CDR3 spans 14 amino acids. CDR3 sequence (DNA): TGCGCCAGCAGCTTGGGCGGGGGGAACACTGAAGCTTTCTTT. As protein: CASSLGGGNTEAFF.

The chain links TRBV19 to TRBJ1-2, with TRBD1 matching over 9 bases. The CDR3 is 14 amino acids. In germline, CDR1 is LNHDA, CDR2 SQIVND (reference sequence). V gave up 10 bases and J gave up 4 bases; unmatched junction bases: 10. In DNA, the CDR3 is TGTGCCACCACGGGGACAGGGATCGGCTATGGCTACACCTTC. Encoded protein: CATTGTGIGYGYTF.

This chain joins TRBV7-9 and TRBJ2-3, with 9 bases lining up with TRBD1. After removal of 4 bases from V and 3 bases from J, the junction contained 5 bases not matched to a gene. Per the germline V gene, CDR1 is SEHNR and CDR2 is FQNEAQ (reference sequence). CDR3 length: 15 residues. The CDR3 here is CASSWPGQGTDTQYF. The DNA for the CDR3 is TGTGCCAGCAGCTGGCCGGGACAGGGAACAGATACGCAGTATTTT.

The chain links TRBV11-3 to TRBJ1-6, with a tentative D call TRBD1 (5 bases). This CDR3 contains 15 residues. The germline V gene has CDR1 SGHNT and CDR2 YENEEA. V dropped 5 bases and J dropped 5 bases, with 13 bases sitting between them. The CDR3, as DNA: TGTGCCAGCAGCCCACGGACACCACATAATTCACCCCTCCACTTT. Protein product: CASSPRTPHNSPLHF.

The CDR3 is CASSGPVGQLYGYTF. The CDR3 DNA sequence: TGTGCCAGCAGCGGTCCGGTGGGACAGCTCTATGGCTACACCTTC. The V gene is TRBV7-9, the J gene TRBJ1-2; the match to TRBD1 covers 7 bases. Germline trimming cut 5 bases from V and 4 bases from J; bases unmatched to any gene: 10. Germline assignment: CDR1 SEHNR and CDR2 FQNEAQ (reference sequence). CDR3 length equals 15 residues.

This chain connects TRBV25-1 to TRBJ2-7; 10 positions agree with TRBD1. Germline V lookup: CDR1 MGHDK, CDR2 SYGVNS. The V and J ends lost 3 bases and 6 bases, in that order; junction bases with no gene match: 5. The CDR3 sequence is 14 residues long. As DNA, the CDR3 is TGTGCCAGCAGTGATTGGGACAGGGGATCCGAGCAGTACTTC. Translation: CASSDWDRGSEQYF.

V is TRBV6-5 and J is TRBJ2-3; 10 positions agree with TRBD1. CDR1 MNHEY and CDR2 SVGAGI come from the germline V gene. V lost 5 bases, J lost 4 bases, and 6 bases stayed unmatched. The CDR3 covers 15 residues. In DNA form, the CDR3 reads TGTGCCAGCAGTAAAATAGGACAGGGGGCAGATACGCAGTATTTT. This codes for CASSKIGQGADTQYF.

The V call is TRBV7-9, the J call TRBJ1-1; D unclear. The CDR3 is 14 amino acids. The germline V gene has CDR1 SEHNR and CDR2 FQNEAQ (reference sequence). Trimming cost V 5 bases and J 2 bases, with 12 bases left between them. CDR3 DNA sequence: TGTGCCAGCAGCCAAAATACAGTAAACACTGAAGCTTTCTTT. Residues: CASSQNTVNTEAFF.

The chain joins TRBV27 to TRBJ1-2; a possible D gene is TRBD1 (6 bases). The germline gives CDR1 MNHEY, CDR2 SMNVEV (reference sequence). Trimming removed 3 bases at V and 7 bases at J, with 24 bases between. This CDR3 is built from 17 residues. The CDR3 region is CASSFMAGKGGNTGYTF. CDR3 bases: TGTGCCAGCAGTTTTATGGCAGGGAAAGGGGGTAATACTGGCTACACCTTC.

CDR3 in amino acids: CATSKWEGPNEQFF. CDR3 coding DNA: TGTGCCACCAGTAAATGGGAGGGCCCAAATGAGCAGTTCTTC. The chain uses TRBV24-1 and TRBJ2-1, with 7 bases lining up with TRBD2. Germline V gene sequence: CDR1 KGHDR, CDR2 SFDVKD. The CDR3 runs to 14 residues. V lost 6 bases to trimming and J lost 7 bases; unmatched junction nucleotides: 8.

The rearrangement uses TRBV7-2 and TRBJ2-1; 13 positions match TRBD2. The CDR3 is 16 amino acids. V dropped 4 bases and J dropped 5; count of bases not matched to a gene: 5. CDR1 and CDR2 (germline): SGHTA, FQGNSA. CDR3 in DNA: TGTGCCAGCAGCTGGCGGGGACTAGCGGGGAACAATGAGCAGTTCTTC. Its translation: CASSWRGLAGNNEQFF.

As for this clone: The junction and the germline gene differ at one end; a read error may be behind it. The CDR3 sequence: CASSEAGTGTF. Written as DNA, the CDR3 is TGCGCCAGCAGTGAAGCCGGGACAGGGACATTC. The chain couples TRBV10-2 to TRBJ1-2, with TRBD1 identical over 9 bases. The CDR3 runs 11 residues. Germline V gene data show CDR1 as WSHSY and CDR2 as SAAADI.

The V and J genes are TRBV5-6 and TRBJ1-2, with a tentative D call TRBD1 (5 bases). The CDR3 is made up of 12 amino acids. Deletions cut 4 bases from V and 3 bases from J, with 7 bases between. CDR1 and CDR2 (germline): SGHDT, YYEEEE. The CDR3 nucleotides are TGTGCCAGCAGCCGGGGGGACTATGGCTACACCTTC. It codes for CASSRGDYGYTF.

The V call is TRBV3-1 (or the pseudogene TRBV3-2), the J call TRBJ2-7, with 11 bases fitting TRBD2. This CDR3 has 15 amino acids. V lost 2 bases to trimming and J lost 4 bases; unmatched junction nucleotides: 4. Germline V gene sequence: CDR1 LGHDT, CDR2 YNNKEL (reference sequence). The chain's CDR3 is CASSQTSGGVYEQYF. In nucleotides, the CDR3 is TGTGCCAGCAGCCAAACTAGCGGGGGAGTATACGAGCAGTACTTC.

The genes are TRBV6-5 and TRBJ1-2; TRBD1 aligns across 7 bases. Germline CDR1 reads MNHEY; CDR2 reads SVGAGI. The CDR3 covers 16 residues. V lost 0 bases and J lost 8; bases outside the gene matches: 12. This chain's CDR3 is CASSYSTGWDRWGYTF. In DNA form, the CDR3 reads TGTGCCAGCAGTTACTCGACAGGGTGGGATCGTTGGGGCTACACCTTC.

The table lists this clone with a count of one. This sequence joins TRBV9 and TRBJ1-2; D is undetermined. CDR1 SGDLS and CDR2 YYNGEE come from the germline V gene. Trimming removed 4 bases at V and 7 bases at J, with 14 bases between. The CDR3 consists of 13 residues. The CDR3 DNA reads as TGTGCCAGCAGCCCCCAACCCGAGGTTGGCTACACCTTC. This encodes CASSPQPEVGYTF.

The rearrangement uses TRBV6-5 and TRBJ2-7; 12 positions agree with TRBD1. The CDR3 spans 14 residues. Trimming cost V 10 bases and J 3 bases; bases outside gene matches: 7. CDR1 and CDR2 (germline): MNHEY, SVGAGI. The CDR3 bases are TGTGCCACCGTTCGGGACAGGGGGCTCTACGAGCAGTACTTC. It is translated as CATVRDRGLYEQYF.

The table lists this clone with a few counts. V is TRBV7-2 and J is TRBJ2-1; 10 bases line up with TRBD1. Germline V gives CDR1 SGHTA, CDR2 FQGNSA. This CDR3 has 15 amino acids. With 4 bases clipped from V and 3 bases from J, the junction kept 3 bases outside the gene matches. Here the CDR3 DNA reads TGTGCCAGCAGCTGGACAGGGGGAAACTACAATGAGCAGTTCTTC. As protein: CASSWTGGNYNEQFF.

The rearrangement links TRBV18 to TRBJ2-1; 12 positions agree with TRBD1. Germline CDR1 KGHSH, CDR2 LQKENI. The V gene end was trimmed by 6 bases and the J gene end by 9 bases; junction bases not matched to a gene: 9. The CDR3 has 15 residues. In DNA, the CDR3 is TGTGCCAGCTCTTACCGGGACAGGGGGCTACTTGAGCAGTTCTTC. This sequence encodes CASSYRDRGLLEQFF. Filled out from reference TRBV18 and TRBJ2-1, the complete variable domain reads NAGVMQNPRHLVRRRGQEARLRCSPMKGHSHVYWYRQLPEEGLKFMVYLQKENIIDESGMPKERFSAEFPKEGPSILRIQQVVRGDSAAYFCASSYRDRGLLEQFFGPGTRLTVL.

This clone was recorded only once. The chain joins TRBV4-1 to TRBJ2-1; TRBD2 aligns across 7 bases. The CDR3 spans 16 residues. Germline V gene sequence: CDR1 MGHRA, CDR2 YSYEKL. The trim removed 0 bases at V and 8 bases at J, leaving 10 bases unmatched. The CDR3, as DNA: TGCGCCAGCAGCCAAGATTCGAGCGGGATGGTGTATGAGCAGTTCTTC. Protein product: CASSQDSSGMVYEQFF.

V and J are TRBV7-9 and TRBJ2-3; weak D call: TRBD2 (5 bases). Germline CDR1 reads SEHNR; CDR2 reads FQNEAQ (reference sequence). Between the trimmed V and J ends, which lost 5 bases and 3 bases, there was a span of 9 bases. This CDR3 contains 13 residues. DNA for the CDR3: TGTGCCAGCAGCCCACGACTAACAGATACGCAGTATTTT. Translated: CASSPRLTDTQYF.